These 21 T cell receptor beta chains share one sample of origin, sequenced in a study of T-cell reconstitution after alpha-beta-depleted transplantation in children. It was with unique molecular identifiers that the TCRbeta library was prepared. Each CDR3 protein is one row after TCRdb ran MiXCR on the PCR reads. Among 490,000 or so distinct CDR3 sequences, under 15% were seen once, and the ten largest hold over 5.5%. The specimen comprised PBMCs from the stem cell graft donor, sampled from the stem cell graft. Receptors originate from a human donor who donated a stem cell graft to a child with combined immunodeficiency.

This clonotype appeared many times. The V gene is TRBV7-2, the J gene TRBJ2-2, with D tentatively TRBD2 (6 bases). The V and J ends lost 5 bases and 7 bases respectively, with 14 bases between them. Germline V gene data show CDR1 as SGHTA and CDR2 as FQGNSA. The CDR3 spans 14 residues. CDR3 residues: CASSPRLVRGELFF. The CDR3 coding sequence is TGTGCCAGCAGCCCGCGACTAGTTCGCGGGGAGCTGTTTTTT.

Many counts were recorded for this clonotype. The J gene is TRBJ2-1, the V gene TRBV29-1, with 12 bases fitting TRBD2. CDR1 SQVTM and CDR2 ANQGSEA come from the germline V gene. The CDR3 spans 14 residues. The V gene end was trimmed by 2 bases and the J gene end by 9 bases; junction bases not matched to a gene: 5. CDR3 sequence (DNA): TGCAGCGTTGAATTCCGACTAGCGGGGGTTGAGCAGTTCTTC. It codes for CSVEFRLAGVEQFF.

The table lists this clonotype with a few counts. The chain employs TRBV12-3 or TRBV12-4 and TRBJ1-2; D remains ambiguous. CDR3 size: 12 residues. The germline V and J ends were trimmed by 1 base and 13 bases, with 13 bases remaining between them. The CDR3 nucleotides are TGTGCCAGCAGTTTAGGTGTTTTGGACGGCACCTTC. This codes for CASSLGVLDGTF.

This clonotype was seen more than once but under ten times. This chain joins TRBV6-5 and TRBJ2-7; D is perhaps TRBD2 (6 bases). The CDR3 has 16 residues. V was pared by 0 bases and J by 5 bases, with 17 bases between. Germline CDR1 MNHEY, CDR2 SVGAGI. In DNA, the CDR3 is TGTGCCAGCAGTTACTCGTCATTAGGACTATTAGACGAGCAGTACTTC. It is translated as CASSYSSLGLLDEQYF.

This clonotype was counted between two and nine times. The chain uses TRBV4-3 and TRBJ2-1; D is undetermined. The germline CDR1 and CDR2 sequences are LGHNA and YSLEER. V was cut by 0 bases and J by 4 bases, with 13 bases left in between. The CDR3 is 16 amino acids. The CDR3 sequence: CASSQDGVGVYNEQFF. The CDR3 bases are TGCGCCAGCAGCCAAGATGGCGTTGGGGTGTACAATGAGCAGTTCTTC.

This clonotype was counted between two and nine times. The rearrangement joins TRBV11-2 to TRBJ2-3, with 11 nucleotides matching TRBD2. The CDR3 has 16 amino acids. The J segment lost 5 bases and the V segment lost 3 bases, leaving 7 bases of the junction unmatched. Germline V gene sequence: CDR1 SGHAT, CDR2 FQNNGV. The CDR3 protein is CASSFSGGGSKDTQYF. DNA of the CDR3: TGTGCCAGCAGCTTTAGCGGGGGGGGATCTAAAGATACGCAGTATTTT.

Only a few counts were recorded for this clonotype. The chain couples TRBV21-1 to TRBJ1-6. TRBV21-1 is described as a pseudogene. The CDR3 consists of 14 residues. The CDR3 protein is CASSDGPTHSPLHF. CDR3 sequence (DNA): TGTGCCAGCAGCGATGGGCCAACCCATTCACCCCTCCACTTT.

This chain uses TRBV12-3 or TRBV12-4 with TRBJ2-2; D gene ambiguous. V was pared by 3 bases and J by 0 bases, with 11 bases between. There are 16 residues in the CDR3. CDR3: CASSLGKHSNTGELFF. The DNA of the CDR3 is TGTGCCAGCAGTTTGGGGAAACATTCGAACACCGGGGAGCTGTTTTTT.

In its sample, this clonotype was seen many times. The chain links TRBV20-1 to TRBJ2-7, with 8 bases that match TRBD2. The germline V gene encodes CDR1 DFQATT and CDR2 SNEGSKA (reference sequence). V was clipped by 0 bases and J by 0 bases; unmatched bases: 1. The CDR3 spans 14 residues. CDR3 sequence reads: CSAREREDSYEQYF. The CDR3 nucleotides read TGCAGTGCTAGAGAGCGGGAGGACTCCTACGAGCAGTACTTC.

The chain carries TRBV21-1 and TRBJ2-1; the D call of TRBD1 is as the table states it, not checked on the DNA. TRBV21-1 is described as a pseudogene. This CDR3 has 16 residues. This CDR3 reads CASSKVRGQGVNEQFF. DNA for the CDR3: TGTGCCAGCAGCAAAGTGAGAGGACAGGGGGTGAATGAGCAGTTCTTC.

Ten or more counts support this clonotype. The rearrangement uses TRBV20-1 and TRBJ2-1; 10 positions agree with TRBD2. The CDR3 sequence is 18 residues long. Germline V lookup: CDR1 DFQATT, CDR2 SNEGSKA (reference sequence). V trimming: 4 bases; J trimming: 4 bases; junction bases outside the gene matches: 16. CDR3 amino acids: CSANPTGPTSGAYNEQFF. The CDR3 nucleotides read TGCAGTGCTAACCCTACGGGCCCAACTAGCGGGGCTTACAATGAGCAGTTCTTC.

Ten or more counts support this clonotype. The rearrangement links TRBV27 to TRBJ2-7; D unresolved. This CDR3 has 13 amino acids. With 7 bases removed from V and 3 bases from J, the gap between germline ends came to 13 bases. CDR1 and CDR2 (germline): MNHEY, SMNVEV (reference sequence). The chain's CDR3 is CASKPPSGYEQYF. The CDR3 DNA reads TGTGCCAGCAAACCCCCCTCTGGCTACGAGCAGTACTTC.

This clonotype was detected only a few times. This rearrangement joins TRBV2 to TRBJ2-7; tentative D call: TRBD1 (6 bases). Germline values: CDR1 SNHLY, CDR2 FYNNEI. CDR3 size: 13 residues. Between the trimmed V and J ends, which lost 6 bases and 2 bases, there was a span of 11 bases. The CDR3 sequence is CASRRDTAYEQYF. The CDR3 DNA sequence: TGTGCCAGCAGGAGGGACACCGCCTACGAGCAGTACTTC.

V gene TRBV4-3 combines with J gene TRBJ1-2, with D maybe TRBD1 (6 bases). Germline loops: CDR1 LGHNA, CDR2 YSLEER. Trimming pared 4 bases from V and 7 bases from J, leaving 25 bases between. The CDR3 is 17 residues long. Written as DNA, the CDR3 is TGCGCCAGCAGCCCCCCGCAGGGGCAAGGGGGAAATCGTGGCTACACCTTC. Translated, it gives CASSPPQGQGGNRGYTF.

The chain links TRBV4-2 to TRBJ2-2; possible D gene TRBD2, 6 bases. V was pared by 6 bases and J by 5 bases, with 16 bases between. The CDR3 covers 15 residues. CDR1 is LGHNA, CDR2 YNFKEQ, per germline. In DNA, the CDR3 is TGTGCCAGCAGTCAGGACTACCCGTGGACCGGGGAGCTGTTTTTT. This codes for CASSQDYPWTGELFF.

This clonotype was detected only a few times. This chain uses TRBV7-3 with TRBJ2-5; D might be TRBD2 (6 bases). V was shortened by 1 base and J by 5 bases, with 8 bases between the two germline ends. The CDR3 covers 13 residues. The V gene's germline CDR1 is SGHTA and CDR2 FQGTGA. The CDR3 here is CASSLSGAETQYF. The CDR3 DNA reads TGTGCCAGCAGCTTAAGCGGGGCGGAGACCCAGTACTTC.

The V and J genes are TRBV5-3 and TRBJ2-1; D is perhaps TRBD1 (5 bases). TRBV5-3 is reported as an ORF; its role is uncertain. The CDR3 covers 18 residues. The V and J ends lost 9 bases and 0 bases respectively, with 25 bases between them. The CDR3: CAISPGTAYRNSYNEQFF. CDR3 bases: TGTGCCATCAGCCCCGGAACAGCTTACAGGAACTCCTACAATGAGCAGTTCTTC.

This clonotype was detected a few times. The CDR3 DNA reads as TGTGCCACCAGCACGTTAACAGGGGGCTTCACAGATACGCAGTATTTT. Its protein is CATSTLTGGFTDTQYF. The gene calls are TRBV15 and TRBJ2-3; 9 bases align to TRBD1. J lost 2 bases, V lost 4 bases, and 7 bases had no gene match. The CDR3 has 16 amino acids. Germline CDR1 reads LNHNV; CDR2 reads YYDKDF (reference sequence).

A few counts support this clonotype. The rearrangement uses TRBV4-3 and TRBJ2-6; D may be TRBD2 (7 bases). From germline, CDR1 is LGHNA and CDR2 YSLEER. CDR3 length: 16 residues. Trimming left V 3 bases short and J 4 bases short, with 13 bases between. The CDR3, as DNA: TGCGCCAGCAGCCAGGGGGGGCCGGGGGGGGCCAACGTCCTGACTTTC. Encoded protein: CASSQGGPGGANVLTF.

This clonotype has ten or more counts. This chain uses TRBV15 with TRBJ2-7; no clear D. The V end lost 4 bases, the J end lost 0 bases, and 13 bases lay between the germline ends. CDR3 length: 15 amino acids. Per germline, CDR1 LNHNV and CDR2 YYDKDF (reference sequence). The CDR3 sequence is CATSMFPLSSYEQYF. CDR3 DNA sequence: TGTGCCACCAGCATGTTCCCCTTAAGCTCCTACGAGCAGTACTTC.

The CDR3, as DNA: TGTGCCAGCAGCTGCCAATCCCTCCGAGAGGCTTTCTTT. This translates into CASSCQSLREAFF. V is TRBV27 and J is TRBJ1-1, with D unclear. CDR1 is MNHEY, CDR2 SMNVEV, per germline (reference sequence). This CDR3 is built from 13 residues. Between the trimmed V and J ends, which lost 6 bases and 11 bases, there was a span of 19 bases.